The 26 T cell receptor beta chains listed next were all sequenced from one sample in a study of T cell changes during pregnancy in multiple sclerosis. TCRdb's copy holds only in-frame clones and misses some; the assay was immunoSEQ multiplex PCR. The profile shows some 28,000 clones, around nine tenths of them singletons. Sequencing used CD8+ T cells from peripheral blood mononuclear cells, obtained before pregnancy. These receptors all come from a female donor with multiple sclerosis, enrolled in a pregnancy study.

The V gene is TRBV6-1, the J gene TRBJ2-1; 9 nucleotides match TRBD1. Germline-derived CDR1 and CDR2 are MNHNS and SASEGT. V was pared by 8 bases and J by 7 bases, with 9 bases of the junction left unmatched. The CDR3 has 14 amino acids. The CDR3 DNA reads as TGTGCCAGCGACCGGGACAGGGAAGCTAATGAGCAGTTCTTC. It codes for CASDRDREANEQFF.

The chain carries TRBV19 and TRBJ2-7; 8 bases fit TRBD1. Germline loops: CDR1 LNHDA, CDR2 SQIVND (reference sequence). After removal of 0 bases from V and 6 bases from J, the junction contained 7 bases not matched to a gene. The CDR3 totals 15 residues. In nucleotides, the CDR3 is TGTGCCAGTAGTATAGATGGGACAGGACAGTTCGAGCAGTACTTC. Residues: CASSIDGTGQFEQYF.

This chain joins TRBV27 and TRBJ2-2; D unclear. CDR1 is MNHEY and CDR2 is SMNVEV in the germline V gene (reference sequence). The CDR3 consists of 15 residues. Trimming removed 5 bases at V and 2 bases at J, with 12 bases between. CDR3 in amino acids: CASSPTALNTGELFF. CDR3 nucleotide sequence: TGTGCCAGCAGTCCCACCGCACTTAACACCGGGGAGCTGTTTTTT.

This clone was recorded a few times. J is TRBJ2-7 and V is TRBV2; 7 nucleotides match TRBD1. V shed 10 bases and J 1 base; nucleotides not matched to a gene: 10. CDR1 is SNHLY, CDR2 FYNNEI, per germline. The CDR3 runs 14 residues. This CDR3 is CATHLGQSSYEQYF. The CDR3 DNA follows: TGTGCCACCCATTTGGGACAGTCTTCCTACGAGCAGTACTTC.

This sequence joins TRBV4-3 and TRBJ2-7; 14 positions match TRBD2. Germline V lookup: CDR1 LGHNA, CDR2 YSLEER. V lost 4 bases, J lost 1 base, and 6 bases stayed unmatched. The CDR3 has 17 residues. The DNA for the CDR3 is TGCGCCAGCAGCCCCGGGACTAGCGGGGGATGGTCCTACGAGCAGTACTTC. This sequence encodes CASSPGTSGGWSYEQYF.

J is TRBJ1-2 and V is TRBV5-1, with D possibly TRBD1 on 5 matching bases. The CDR3 spans 15 residues. The ends were cut back, 4 bases at V and 8 bases at J, with 21 bases in the middle. Germline CDR1 reads SGHRS; CDR2 reads YFSETQ. The CDR3 protein is CASSLPGGEVSGYTF. The CDR3 bases are TGCGCCAGCAGCCTGCCCGGAGGGGAGGTTTCCGGCTACACCTTC.

Comment on this clone: Additional DNA sequences in this sample encode the identical CDR3. The DNA for the CDR3 is TGTGCCAGCAGTGAAGATCGAGCCAACACTGAAGCTTTCTTT. Its protein product is CASSEDRANTEAFF. The chain joins TRBV6-1 to TRBJ1-1; D remains ambiguous. The V gene lost 1 base and the J gene lost 2 bases, with 8 bases spanning the gap. The CDR3 loop spans 14 amino acids. Germline CDR1 and CDR2: MNHNS and SASEGT.

This clone has a single count. This rearrangement joins TRBV6-5 to TRBJ2-7; 11 nucleotides match TRBD1. The CDR3 has 14 amino acids. Per the germline V gene, CDR1 is MNHEY and CDR2 is SVGAGI. Trimming removed 2 bases from V and 3 bases from J; junction bases left unmatched: 0. The CDR3 DNA sequence: TGTGCCAGCAGTTACGGGACAGGGGGCTACGAGCAGTACTTC. Translating gives CASSYGTGGYEQYF.

This clone has more than one count but fewer than ten. The chain carries TRBV15 and TRBJ2-1; D gene uncertain. The CDR3 is 12 amino acids. Germline CDR1 and CDR2: LNHNV and YYDKDF (reference sequence). Trimming removed 1 base from V and 7 bases from J, with 5 bases in between. This CDR3 is CATSRGENEQFF. For the CDR3, the DNA is TGTGCCACCAGCAGAGGCGAGAATGAGCAGTTCTTC.

The chain couples TRBV6-1 to TRBJ1-2, with D uncertain. Trimming removed 7 bases at V and 2 bases at J, with 8 bases between. The CDR3 has 12 amino acids. Germline V lookup: CDR1 MNHNS, CDR2 SASEGT. The CDR3 spells CASTEENYGYTF. The CDR3 bases are TGTGCCAGCACTGAGGAGAACTATGGCTACACCTTC.

The gene calls are TRBV7-9 and TRBJ1-1, with a weak D call TRBD1 (5 bases). V was shortened by 4 bases and J by 0 bases, with 9 bases between the two germline ends. The germline V gene encodes CDR1 SEHNR and CDR2 FQNEAQ (reference sequence). The CDR3 is 14 amino acids. DNA for the CDR3: TGTGCCAGCAGCTCGGGACTTCTGAACACTGAAGCTTTCTTT. Translation gives CASSSGLLNTEAFF.

This rearrangement joins TRBV30 to TRBJ1-2; D may be TRBD1 (5 bases). Per the germline V gene, CDR1 is GTSNPN and CDR2 is SVGIG (reference sequence). There are 13 residues in the CDR3. V was shortened by 0 bases and J by 7 bases, with 12 bases between the two germline ends. CDR3 sequence (DNA): TGTGCCTGGAGTGTTACAGGAGATAGTGGCTACACCTTC. As protein: CAWSVTGDSGYTF.

V and J are TRBV9 and TRBJ2-7, with 7 bases lining up with TRBD2. Germline V gene lookup returns CDR1 SGDLS and CDR2 YYNGEE. Trimming at V came to 4 bases and at J to 2 bases, leaving 12 bases not matched to a gene. CDR3 length equals 16 residues. CDR3 DNA sequence: TGTGCCAGCAGCCCGCCCGGGGAGCGGGAAACCTACGAGCAGTACTTC. It yields the protein CASSPPGERETYEQYF.

This chain uses TRBV2 with TRBJ2-7, with TRBD1 matching 7 bases. Germline CDR1 and CDR2: SNHLY and FYNNEI. V lost 4 bases, J lost 2 bases, and 8 bases stayed unmatched. The CDR3 consists of 15 residues. CDR3 sequence: CASSGRQGTPYEQYF. CDR3 sequence (DNA): TGTGCCAGCAGTGGAAGACAGGGTACTCCCTACGAGCAGTACTTC.

This clone was counted a few times. The gene calls are TRBV6-1 and TRBJ2-2; D is possibly TRBD1 (6 bases). The length of the CDR3 is 15 residues. Trimming took off 8 bases at V and 3 bases at J, with 16 bases between the two ends. CDR1 is MNHNS and CDR2 is SASEGT in the germline V gene. The CDR3 reads CASPGDNFHTGELFF. CDR3 sequence (DNA): TGTGCCAGCCCAGGGGACAACTTTCACACCGGGGAGCTGTTTTTT.

In this sample, this clone turned up once. The chain employs TRBV9 and TRBJ1-2; D not certain. CDR3 size: 13 residues. The V end lost 0 bases, the J end lost 1 base, and 4 bases lay between the germline ends. Germline V lookup: CDR1 SGDLS, CDR2 YYNGEE. The CDR3 here is CASSVVDNYGYTF. The CDR3 region has the DNA TGTGCCAGCAGCGTAGTAGATAACTATGGCTACACCTTC. Full variable domain (remainder filled in from reference TRBV9 and TRBJ1-2): DSGVTQTPKHLITATGQRVTLRCSPRSGDLSVYWYQQSLDQGLQFLIQYYNGEERAKGNILERFSAQQFPDLHSELNLSSLELGDSALYFCASSVVDNYGYTFGSGTRLTVV.

CDR3 residues: CASSQIGDRVYNEQFF. CDR3 DNA sequence: TGTGCCAGCAGCCAAATAGGGGACAGGGTCTACAATGAGCAGTTCTTC. The rearrangement links TRBV4-2 to TRBJ2-1; TRBD1 matches at 9 bases. V shed 2 bases and J 3 bases; nucleotides not matched to a gene: 5. This CDR3 is 16 amino acids long. Germline assignment: CDR1 LGHNA and CDR2 YNFKEQ.

The genes are TRBV7-9 and TRBJ2-3, with 8 bases aligning to TRBD2. The germline CDR1 and CDR2 sequences are SEHNR and FQNEAQ (reference sequence). The J segment lost 3 bases and the V segment lost 1 base, leaving 3 bases of the junction unmatched. The CDR3 has 15 residues. CDR3 loop: CASSLGRGATDTQYF. The CDR3, as DNA: TGTGCCAGCAGCTTAGGGCGGGGGGCTACAGATACGCAGTATTTT. Drawing the rest from reference TRBV7-9 and TRBJ2-3, the complete variable domain is DTGVSQNPRHKITKRGQNVTFRCDPISEHNRLYWYRQTLGQGPEFLTYFQNEAQLEKSRLLSDRFSAERPKGSFSTLEIQRTEQGDSAMYLCASSLGRGATDTQYFGPGTRLTVL.

This chain's CDR3 is CASGTDYGYTF. CDR3 coding DNA: TGTGCCAGTGGGACTGACTATGGCTACACCTTC. The V gene is TRBV6-1, the J gene TRBJ1-2, with a tentative D call TRBD1 (5 bases). The germline V and J ends were trimmed by 9 bases and 3 bases, with 8 bases remaining between them. The germline V gene encodes CDR1 MNHNS and CDR2 SASEGT. The CDR3 has 11 residues.

J is TRBJ2-1 and V is TRBV5-1; D call uncertain. This CDR3 has 13 residues. CDR1 and CDR2 (germline): SGHRS, YFSETQ. The V end was cut by 0 bases, the J end by 8 bases, with 9 bases between. CDR3 sequence reads: CASSLGQADEQFF. DNA of the CDR3: TGCGCCAGCAGCTTGGGACAAGCCGATGAGCAGTTCTTC.

This chain links TRBV6-1 with TRBJ1-5; 8 bases agree with TRBD1. Germline assignment: CDR1 MNHNS and CDR2 SASEGT. CDR3 length equals 14 residues. Losses at the gene ends were 3 bases for V and 2 bases for J; bases not matched to a gene: 0. The CDR3 here is CASSEDRGNQPQHF. The CDR3 DNA reads TGTGCCAGCAGTGAGGACAGGGGCAATCAGCCCCAGCATTTT.

V usage is TRBV6-4 and J usage is TRBJ2-3; 8 bases are shared with TRBD1. Per the germline V gene, CDR1 is MRHNA and CDR2 is SNTAGT. Trimming took 3 bases from V and 7 from J; bases not matched to a gene: 6. The CDR3 is 14 residues long. Written as DNA, the CDR3 is TGTGCCAGCAGTGAGTCCCCAGGGGGCAATACGCAGTATTTT. This translates into CASSESPGGNTQYF.

The V and J genes are TRBV27 and TRBJ1-2; 7 nucleotides align to TRBD1. Germline CDR1 and CDR2: MNHEY and SMNVEV (reference sequence). CDR3 length: 14 residues. The V segment lost 10 bases and the J segment 0 bases; nucleotides outside the gene matches: 8. In DNA, the CDR3 is TGTGCCACCGCTTACAGGGGACCTAACTATGGCTACACCTTC. This sequence encodes CATAYRGPNYGYTF.

The rearrangement joins TRBV7-8 to TRBJ2-5; a possible D gene is TRBD2 (6 bases). With 7 bases removed from V and 4 bases from J, the gap between germline ends came to 16 bases. This CDR3 region has 14 residues. Germline V CDR1 and CDR2: SGHVS, FQNEAQ. CDR3 coding DNA: TGTGCCAGCATCGACTGGGGGGTAGGAGAGACCCAGTACTTC. Its translation is CASIDWGVGETQYF. Full variable domain (remainder filled in from reference TRBV7-8 and TRBJ2-5): GAGVSQSPRYKVAKRGQDVALRCDPISGHVSLFWYQQALGQGPEFLTYFQNEAQLDKSGLPSDRFFAERPEGSVSTLKIQRTQQEDSAVYLCASIDWGVGETQYFGPGTRLLVL.

The genes are TRBV5-6 and TRBJ1-2, with D unresolved. There are 16 residues in the CDR3. With 0 bases removed from V and 4 bases from J, the gap between germline ends came to 16 bases. The germline gives CDR1 SGHDT, CDR2 YYEEEE. CDR3 residues: CASSLEWTRGFYGYTF. CDR3 bases: TGTGCCAGCAGCTTGGAATGGACTCGGGGTTTCTATGGCTACACCTTC. Drawing the rest from reference TRBV5-6 and TRBJ1-2, the complete variable domain is DAGVTQSPTHLIKTRGQQVTLRCSPKSGHDTVSWYQQALGQGPQFIFQYYEEEERQRGNFPDRFSGHQFPNYSSELNVNALLLGDSALYLCASSLEWTRGFYGYTFGSGTRLTVV.

The V call is TRBV12-5, the J call TRBJ1-1; 7 nucleotides align to TRBD1. The CDR3 has 15 amino acids. Germline V gene data show CDR1 as LGHNT and CDR2 as FRNRAP. J lost 1 base, V lost 3 bases, and 5 bases had no gene match. In DNA, the CDR3 is TGTGCTAGTGGTTTTAGACAGGGTAAGAACACTGAAGCTTTCTTT. Translating gives CASGFRQGKNTEAFF.